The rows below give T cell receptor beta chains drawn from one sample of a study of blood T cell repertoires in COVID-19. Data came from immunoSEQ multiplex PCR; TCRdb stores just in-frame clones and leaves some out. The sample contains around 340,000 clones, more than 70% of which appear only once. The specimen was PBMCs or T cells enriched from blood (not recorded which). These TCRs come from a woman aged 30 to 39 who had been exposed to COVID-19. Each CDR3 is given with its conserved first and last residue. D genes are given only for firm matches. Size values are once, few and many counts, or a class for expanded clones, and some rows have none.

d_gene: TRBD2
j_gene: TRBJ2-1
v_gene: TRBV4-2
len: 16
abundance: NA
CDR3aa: CASSQLLAGGSNEQFF
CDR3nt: TGTGCCAGCAGCCAATTACTAGCGGGAGGATCAAATGAGCAGTTCTTC

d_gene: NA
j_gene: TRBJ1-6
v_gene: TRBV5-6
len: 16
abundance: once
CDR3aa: CASSETGRSYNSPLHF
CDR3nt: TGTGCCAGCAGCGAAACAGGACGCTCCTATAATTCACCCCTCCACTTT

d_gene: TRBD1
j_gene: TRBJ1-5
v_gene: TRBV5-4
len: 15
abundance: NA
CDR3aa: CASSLGTGSNQPQHF
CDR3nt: TGTGCCAGCAGCTTGGGGACAGGGAGCAATCAGCCCCAGCATTTT

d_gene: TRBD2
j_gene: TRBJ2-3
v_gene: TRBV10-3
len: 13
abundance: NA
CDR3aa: CATTSGSTDTQYF
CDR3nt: TGTGCCACCACTAGCGGGAGCACAGATACGCAGTATTTT

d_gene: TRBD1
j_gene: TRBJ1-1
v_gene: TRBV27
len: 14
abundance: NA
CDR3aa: CASSLNRGVSEAFF
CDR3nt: TGTGCCAGCAGTTTAAACAGGGGGGTATCTGAAGCTTTCTTT

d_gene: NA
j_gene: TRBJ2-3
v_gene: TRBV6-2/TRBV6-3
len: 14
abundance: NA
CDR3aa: CASSLSLGTDTQYF
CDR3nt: TGTGCCAGCAGTTTATCCCTAGGCACAGATACGCAGTATTTT

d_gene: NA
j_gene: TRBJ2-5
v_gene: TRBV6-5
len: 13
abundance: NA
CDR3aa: CASSYPGLRNQYF
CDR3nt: TGTGCCAGCAGTTACCCCGGGTTACGTAACCAGTACTTC

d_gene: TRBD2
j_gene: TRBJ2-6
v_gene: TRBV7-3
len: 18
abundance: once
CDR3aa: CASSLRAGGSTGANVLTF
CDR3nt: TGTGCCAGCAGCTTAAGAGCGGGAGGAAGTACTGGGGCCAACGTCCTGACTTTC

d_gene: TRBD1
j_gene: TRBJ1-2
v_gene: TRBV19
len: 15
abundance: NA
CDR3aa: CASSMQRTGVDGYTF
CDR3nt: TGTGCCAGTAGTATGCAACGGACAGGGGTCGACGGCTACACCTTC

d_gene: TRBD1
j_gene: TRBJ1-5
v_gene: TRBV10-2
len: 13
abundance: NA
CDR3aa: CASSSQGHQPQHF
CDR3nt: TGCGCCAGCAGTTCACAGGGGCACCAGCCCCAGCATTTT

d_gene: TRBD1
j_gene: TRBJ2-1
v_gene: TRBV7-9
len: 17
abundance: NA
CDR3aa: CASSLGITGATYNEQFF
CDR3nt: TGTGCCAGCAGCTTAGGGATTACAGGGGCTACCTACAATGAGCAGTTCTTC

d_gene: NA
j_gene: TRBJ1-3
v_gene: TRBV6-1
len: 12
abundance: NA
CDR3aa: CASSEALDTIYF
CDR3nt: TGTGCCAGCAGTGAAGCGCTAGACACCATATATTTT

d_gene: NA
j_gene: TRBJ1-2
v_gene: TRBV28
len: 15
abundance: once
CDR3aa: CASSFLHRVSYGYTF
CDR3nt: TGTGCCAGCAGTTTCTTGCACAGGGTGAGCTATGGCTACACCTTC

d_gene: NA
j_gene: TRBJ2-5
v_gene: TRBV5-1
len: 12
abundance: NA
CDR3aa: CASRWAQETQYF
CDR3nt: TGCGCCAGCAGGTGGGCCCAAGAGACCCAGTACTTC

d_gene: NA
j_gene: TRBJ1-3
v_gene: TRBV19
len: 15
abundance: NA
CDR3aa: CASSISGVAGNTIYF
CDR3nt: TGTGCCAGTAGTATTTCGGGGGTGGCTGGAAACACCATATATTTT

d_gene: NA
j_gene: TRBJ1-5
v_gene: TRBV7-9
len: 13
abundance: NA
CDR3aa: CASSHGGGQPQHF
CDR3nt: TGTGCCAGCAGCCATGGGGGGGGCCAGCCCCAGCATTTT

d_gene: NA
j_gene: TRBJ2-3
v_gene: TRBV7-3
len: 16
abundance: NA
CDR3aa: CASSLSAGSGTDTQYF
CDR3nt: TGTGCCAGCAGCTTAAGCGCGGGGAGTGGCACAGATACGCAGTATTTT

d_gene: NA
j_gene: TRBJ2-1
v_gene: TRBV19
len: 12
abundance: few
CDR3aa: CASSISRSRQFF
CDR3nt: TGTGCCAGTAGTATTTCCAGGTCAAGGCAGTTCTTC

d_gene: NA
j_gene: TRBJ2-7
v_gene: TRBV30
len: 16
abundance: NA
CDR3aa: CAWRADSHGGSYEQYF
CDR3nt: TGTGCCTGGAGAGCCGACAGCCACGGGGGCTCCTACGAGCAGTACTTC

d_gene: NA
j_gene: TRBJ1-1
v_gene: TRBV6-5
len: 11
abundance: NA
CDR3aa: CASSPLTEAFF
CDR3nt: TGTGCCAGCAGTCCCCTTACTGAAGCTTTCTTT

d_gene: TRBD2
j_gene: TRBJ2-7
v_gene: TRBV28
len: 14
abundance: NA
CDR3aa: CAIKPGGELYEQYF
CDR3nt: TGTGCCATCAAACCCGGGGGGGAGCTCTACGAGCAGTACTTC

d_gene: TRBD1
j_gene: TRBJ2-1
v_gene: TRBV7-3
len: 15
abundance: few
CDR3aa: CASSLNPTGGNEQFF
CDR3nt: TGTGCCAGCAGCTTAAACCCGACAGGGGGCAATGAGCAGTTCTTC

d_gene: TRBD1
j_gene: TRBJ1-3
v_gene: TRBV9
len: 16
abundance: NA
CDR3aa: CASSTRTGQSGNTIYF
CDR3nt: TGTGCCAGCAGCACAAGGACAGGGCAATCTGGAAACACCATATATTTT

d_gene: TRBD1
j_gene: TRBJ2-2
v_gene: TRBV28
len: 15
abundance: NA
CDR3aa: CASSLYRGRTGELFF
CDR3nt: TGTGCCAGCAGTTTATATAGGGGGCGGACCGGGGAGCTGTTTTTT

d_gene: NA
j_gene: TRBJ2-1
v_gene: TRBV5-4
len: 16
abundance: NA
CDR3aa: CASSSWLSVRGNEQFF
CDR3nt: TGTGCCAGCAGCTCCTGGTTGTCAGTCCGGGGCAATGAGCAGTTCTTC

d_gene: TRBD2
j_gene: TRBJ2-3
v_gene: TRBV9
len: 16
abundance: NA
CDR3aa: CASSGRTSGRTDTQYF
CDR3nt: TGTGCCAGCAGCGGGCGGACTAGCGGGAGGACAGATACGCAGTATTTT

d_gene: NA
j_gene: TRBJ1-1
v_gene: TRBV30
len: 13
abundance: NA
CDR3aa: CAWSKQVNTEAFF
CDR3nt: TGTGCCTGGAGCAAACAGGTGAACACTGAAGCTTTCTTT